A selection of T cell receptor beta chains follows, all from one sample in a study of identical twins. MiXCR was run by TCRdb on the 5' RACE reads, yielding one entry per CDR3 protein. The data hold around 480,000 distinct CDR3 sequences, with about 13% observed a single time. The same sample was also used in a study of yellow fever vaccine responses in identical twins.

Input material: CD4+ T cells sorted from blood. The receptors originated from a woman aged 18-29 years in good health. Both conserved end residues are part of each CDR3. D genes are given only for firm matches. Expanded clones are given a class, and other clones once, few, many or no size at all.

V	J	D	size	DNA	CDR3
TRBV3-1	TRBJ2-7	TRBD2	few	TGTGCCAGCGGTAGCGGGGGTACATACGAGCAGTACTTC	CASGSGGTYEQYF
TRBV6-2/TRBV6-3	TRBJ2-3	TRBD2	few	TGTGCCAGCAGTTACGGGACTAGCGGGAGGGCAAGCACAGATACGCAGTATTTT	CASSYGTSGRASTDTQYF
TRBV6-2/TRBV6-3	TRBJ2-1	-	few	TGTGCCAGCACTAGTTACAATGAGCAGTTCTTC	CASTSYNEQFF
TRBV7-9	TRBJ1-1	-	few	TGTGCCAGCAGCCCCATTGTCCTGAACACTGAAGCTTTCTTT	CASSPIVLNTEAFF
TRBV25-1	TRBJ2-2	TRBD1	few	TGTGCCAGCAGTGCGCGACAGGGCCTCCCGAACACCGGGGAGCTGTTTTTT	CASSARQGLPNTGELFF
TRBV28	TRBJ1-2	-	-	TGTGCCAGTAATACCGGGACTAGAGGCTACACCTTC	CASNTGTRGYTF
TRBV18	TRBJ2-7	-	-	TGTGCCAGCTCACCCCCCGGGAATAACTACGAGCAGTACTTC	CASSPPGNNYEQYF
TRBV5-4	TRBJ2-2	-	-	TGTGCCATCAGCCCTGGGCATTCGAACACCGGGGAGCTGTTTTTT	CAISPGHSNTGELFF
TRBV6-1	TRBJ2-2	-	-	TGTGCCAGCAGACTCTCCGCGACAGGGAACACCGGGGAGCTGTTTTTT	CASRLSATGNTGELFF
TRBV12-3/TRBV12-4	TRBJ1-1	-	-	TGTGCCAGCAGTTTAGAGGGGGTAGTAGCTTTCTTT	CASSLEGVVAFF
TRBV12-3/TRBV12-4	TRBJ2-3	TRBD2	few	TGTGCCAGCAGTCCACTTGGGACTAGCGGGGGTCCGGATACGCAGTATTTT	CASSPLGTSGGPDTQYF
TRBV15	TRBJ2-5	-	-	TGTGCCACCAGCAGAGTTGGAGGGCAAGAGACCCAGTACTTC	CATSRVGGQETQYF
TRBV5-5	TRBJ2-1	-	few	TGTGCCAGCAGCTTCAACCCCGGGCTCTACAATGAGCAGTTCTTC	CASSFNPGLYNEQFF
TRBV11-2	TRBJ2-7	-	-	TGTGCCAGCAGCTTAGAAAGGGCTCCAAACAGGGCCTACGAGCAGTACTTC	CASSLERAPNRAYEQYF
TRBV7-6	TRBJ2-7	-	-	TGTGCCAGCAGCCGGGACGTACACTACGAGCAGTACTTC	CASSRDVHYEQYF
TRBV4-3	TRBJ2-2	-	few	TGCGCCAGCAGCCAAGATTTTGGGAAGAACACCGGGGAGCTGTTTTTT	CASSQDFGKNTGELFF
TRBV2	TRBJ1-2	TRBD1	-	TGTGCCAGCACCCCCCGGGACAGCAGTAACTATGGCTACACCTTC	CASTPRDSSNYGYTF
TRBV29-1	TRBJ1-1	-	many	TGCAGCGTGGCTAACACTGAAGCTTTCTTT	CSVANTEAFF
TRBV28	TRBJ2-5	TRBD2	-	TGTGCCAGCAGAGATGGGACTAGCGGGGGTAAGACCCAGTACTTC	CASRDGTSGGKTQYF
TRBV7-9	TRBJ2-1	-	few	TGTGCCAGCAGCTCCCTCGTTTCCGACTACAATGAGCAGTTCTTC	CASSSLVSDYNEQFF
TRBV7-2	TRBJ1-3	-	-	TGTGCCAGCAGCTTAGGGTTAGGGATAGGAAACACCATATATTTT	CASSLGLGIGNTIYF
TRBV12-3/TRBV12-4	TRBJ2-7	-	few	TGTGCCAGCAGTTTAGGGGCTCCTGGGCAGTACTTC	CASSLGAPGQYF
TRBV3-1	TRBJ2-1	TRBD1	many	TGTGCCAGCAGCCAAGTCGGACAGGTCTACAATGAGCAGTTCTTC	CASSQVGQVYNEQFF
TRBV3-1	TRBJ1-1	-	-	TGTGCCAGCAGCCTACATGAGAACACTGAAGCTTTCTTT	CASSLHENTEAFF
TRBV27	TRBJ1-1	-	many	TGTGCCAGCAGTTTAAGAGGCGTGACTGAAGCTTTCTTT	CASSLRGVTEAFF
TRBV3-1	TRBJ2-7	TRBD1	few	TGTGCCAGCAGCCAAGATCTGGGACAGGGAACTTACGAGCAGTACTTC	CASSQDLGQGTYEQYF
TRBV5-6	TRBJ1-1	-	few	TGTGCCAGCAGCTTGAAGCCGGCTCTGGCTTTCTTT	CASSLKPALAFF
TRBV28	TRBJ2-7	TRBD1	few	TGTGCCAGCAGTCCCGGGACAGGGTGGGGCGAGCAGTACTTC	CASSPGTGWGEQYF
TRBV19	TRBJ2-2	TRBD2	-	TGTGCCAGTAGGATAGCGGGAGGCCACACCGGGGAGCTGTTTTTT	CASRIAGGHTGELFF
TRBV7-3	TRBJ1-5	-	few	TGTGCCAGCAGCTTAACGTTACGTTCTCCCCAGCATTTT	CASSLTLRSPQHF
TRBV10-3	TRBJ2-3	TRBD1	-	TGTGCCACCGCCACTCGATCCGGACAGGTCACAGATACGCAGTATTTT	CATATRSGQVTDTQYF
TRBV12-3/TRBV12-4	TRBJ1-2	-	many	TGTGCCAGCAGTCCACAAAACAGCTTTAACTATGGCTACACCTTC	CASSPQNSFNYGYTF
TRBV12-3/TRBV12-4	TRBJ1-1	TRBD1	few	TGTGCCAGCAGGTCGACAGGGACGGGGAACACTGAAGCTTTCTTT	CASRSTGTGNTEAFF